The rows below give T cell receptor beta chains drawn from one sample of a study of blood T cell repertoires in COVID-19. Repertoires were generated with immunoSEQ multiplex PCR, while TCRdb's copy carries only in-frame clones and drops some. The table has roughly 330,000 clones, about 87% seen once. The sample consisted of peripheral blood. The receptors derive from a man aged 25-45 years with COVID-19, enrolled during active disease. CDR3s include the opening cysteine and the closing phenylalanine or tryptophan. A D gene is named only where the DNA matches it firmly. A row's size may be missing; if present it is once, few, many or a size class.

TRBJ2-3 - - TRBV2 CASIRVGAGHTQYF TGTGCCAGCATTCGGGTAGGTGCCGGCCATACGCAGTATTTT
TRBJ2-5 TRBD2 - TRBV5-4 CASSLALAGVETQYF TGTGCCAGCAGCTTGGCTCTAGCGGGAGTGGAGACCCAGTACTTC
TRBJ2-1 TRBD2 - TRBV2 CASSGLASGRAGNYNEQFF TGTGCCAGCAGTGGGCTTGCTAGCGGGAGGGCAGGGAATTACAATGAGCAGTTCTTC
TRBJ2-7 - - TRBV20-1 CSASRGRTARSSYEQYF TGCAGTGCTAGTAGAGGCAGGACAGCAAGGAGCTCCTACGAGCAGTACTTC
TRBJ1-1 - once TRBV18 CASSPPGGGEVKAFF TGTGCCAGCTCACCACCGGGCGGTGGGGAGGTGAAAGCTTTCTTT
TRBJ1-6 TRBD1 - TRBV7-2 CASSPRTGSKYNSPLHF TGTGCCAGCAGCCCTCGGACAGGGTCGAAATATAATTCACCCCTCCACTTT
TRBJ2-7 - - TRBV2 CASSHPLVKSYEQYF TGTGCCAGCTCCCACCCCCTAGTGAAGTCCTACGAGCAGTACTTC
TRBJ2-1 TRBD2 - TRBV25-1 CASSTSGSYNEQFF TGTGCCAGCAGTACTAGCGGGTCCTACAATGAGCAGTTCTTC
TRBJ1-2 TRBD1 - TRBV20-1 CSASLQGAHGYTF TGCAGTGCTAGTTTGCAGGGGGCACATGGCTACACCTTC
TRBJ2-5 TRBD1 - TRBV6-2/TRBV6-3 CASSYTGTGQETQYF TGTGCCAGCAGTTACACCGGGACAGGGCAGGAGACCCAGTACTTC
TRBJ2-7 - - TRBV15 CATSREDSYEQYF TGTGCCACCAGCAGAGAGGACAGTTACGAGCAGTACTTC
TRBJ1-2 - once TRBV29-1 CSVGPEDYGYTF TGCAGCGTTGGCCCGGAGGACTATGGCTACACCTTC
TRBJ2-1 - - TRBV7-3 CASSQKGRISGDEQFF TGTGCCAGCAGTCAAAAGGGCCGCATCAGCGGCGATGAGCAGTTCTTC
TRBJ2-2 TRBD2 - TRBV5-4 CASSDLAGGNTGELFF TGTGCCAGCAGCGACCTAGCGGGGGGTAACACCGGGGAGCTGTTTTTT
TRBJ2-7 TRBD1 - TRBV5-5 CASSSRQGSNYEQYF TGTGCCAGCAGCTCCCGACAGGGCAGTAACTACGAGCAGTACTTC
TRBJ1-2 TRBD1 - TRBV27 CASRERTGNNYGYTF TGTGCCAGCAGAGAACGGACAGGGAATAACTATGGCTACACCTTC
TRBJ2-7 TRBD1 - TRBV6-1 CASSEAIGTGYEQYF TGTGCCAGCAGTGAAGCCATCGGGACAGGGTACGAGCAGTACTTC
TRBJ1-1 - - TRBV3-1/TRBV3-2 CASSQDTLGQGPTEAFF TGTGCCAGCAGCCAGGATACTTTAGGCCAGGGCCCCACTGAAGCTTTCTTT
TRBJ2-2 TRBD1 once TRBV9 CASHRGITGELFF TGTGCCAGTCACAGGGGTATCACCGGGGAGCTGTTTTTT
TRBJ2-7 TRBD1 - TRBV19 CASSSDRGNEQYF TGTGCCAGTAGTTCTGACAGGGGGAACGAGCAGTACTTC
TRBJ2-7 - - TRBV18 CASSLAASYEQYF TGTGCCAGCTCATTAGCTGCCTCCTACGAGCAGTACTTC
TRBJ1-3 - - TRBV13 CASSLGTLSGNTIYF TGTGCCAGCAGCTTAGGGACATTATCTGGAAACACCATATATTTT
TRBJ2-3 TRBD2 - TRBV29-1 CSVEGGGTDTQYF TGCAGCGTTGAAGGGGGGGGTACAGATACGCAGTATTTT
TRBJ1-3 TRBD1 - TRBV7-6 CASSTIRDRVSGNTIYF TGTGCCAGCAGCACAATCCGGGACAGGGTCTCTGGAAACACCATATATTTT
TRBJ1-1 TRBD1 - TRBV18 CASSLSGQANTEAFF TGTGCCAGCTCACTCTCCGGACAGGCGAACACTGAAGCTTTCTTT
TRBJ1-1 - - TRBV6-1 CASSEQFNTEAFF TGTGCCAGCAGTGAACAATTTAACACTGAAGCTTTCTTT
TRBJ2-7 TRBD1 once TRBV4-1 CASAGGQGQREQYF TGCGCCAGCGCCGGCGGACAGGGGCAACGGGAGCAGTACTTC
TRBJ2-2 TRBD2 - TRBV15 CATSIGMTSGANTGELFF TGTGCCACCAGCATCGGCATGACTAGCGGGGCGAACACCGGGGAGCTGTTTTTT
TRBJ2-2 - - TRBV6-5 CASSWRVGGELFF TGTGCCAGCAGTTGGAGGGTGGGCGGGGAGCTGTTTTTT
TRBJ2-1 - - TRBV5-1 CASSLGHSSYNEQFF TGCGCCAGCAGCCTCGGCCACAGCTCCTACAATGAGCAGTTCTTC
TRBJ1-3 - - TRBV4-3 CASSPEALGGNTIYF TGCGCCAGCAGCCCCGAGGCGCTCGGAGGAAACACCATATATTTT
TRBJ2-7 - - TRBV6-1 CASSEPDQWRSYYEQYF TGTGCCAGCAGTGAACCCGACCAGTGGCGGAGCTACTACGAGCAGTACTTC
TRBJ2-3 - - TRBV5-6 CASSLRGTPSTDTQYF TGTGCCAGCAGCTTGAGGGGAACCCCTAGCACAGATACGCAGTATTTT
TRBJ2-5 TRBD1 - TRBV7-2 CASSLWAGTGGKETQYF TGTGCCAGCAGCCTCTGGGCCGGGACAGGGGGCAAGGAGACCCAGTACTTC
TRBJ2-1 - - TRBV28 CASSFPYLESSYNEQFF TGTGCCAGCAGTTTTCCTTACCTAGAGAGCTCCTACAATGAGCAGTTCTTC
TRBJ1-1 - - TRBV6-5 CASSRQGNTEAFF TGTGCCAGCAGTCGGCAGGGAAACACTGAAGCTTTCTTT
TRBJ1-6 TRBD1 few TRBV19 CASSPDRGRNSPLHF TGTGCCAGTAGCCCGGACAGGGGGCGTAATTCACCCCTCCACTTT
TRBJ2-7 - - TRBV4-3 CASSQDWASESYEQYF TGCGCCAGCAGCCAAGATTGGGCTAGCGAGTCCTACGAGCAGTACTTC
TRBJ2-7 TRBD2 many TRBV28 CASSYSGSAYEQYF TGTGCCAGCAGTTATAGCGGGAGTGCGTACGAGCAGTACTTC
TRBJ2-7 - - TRBV15 CATSREIMQYEQYF TGTGCCACCAGCAGAGAAATAATGCAGTACGAGCAGTACTTC
TRBJ1-2 TRBD1 - TRBV6-5 CASRPGQGLYGYTF TGTGCCAGCAGACCGGGACAGGGCCTCTATGGCTACACCTTC
TRBJ2-2 TRBD1 - TRBV5-1 CASSLFRTGDGELFF TGCGCCAGCAGCTTGTTCCGGACAGGGGACGGGGAGCTGTTTTTT
TRBJ2-7 - - TRBV13 CASSLVGLNSYEQYF TGTGCCAGCAGCTTAGTGGGACTGAACTCCTACGAGCAGTACTTC
TRBJ2-3 TRBD2 - TRBV7-8 CASSPTSGGAGSTDTQYF TGTGCCAGCAGCCCGACTAGCGGGGGGGCCGGGAGCACAGATACGCAGTATTTT
TRBJ1-2 TRBD1 - TRBV30 CAWREYRGPVGGYTF TGTGCCTGGAGGGAATACAGGGGGCCAGTAGGCGGCTACACCTTC
TRBJ2-3 - - TRBV5-1 CASSFGSGSTDTQYF -
TRBJ1-6 - - TRBV6-6 CASSGLNDGMNSPLHF TGTGCCAGCAGTGGGCTGAATGACGGGATGAATTCACCCCTCCACTTT
TRBJ2-7 - - TRBV7-9 CASSFLRGATYEQYF TGTGCCAGCAGCTTTCTCAGGGGAGCAACTTACGAGCAGTACTTC
TRBJ2-5 - - TRBV9 CASSVRGQETQYF TGTGCCAGCAGCGTCAGGGGTCAAGAGACCCAGTACTTC
TRBJ2-3 - - TRBV10-3 CAISSLVSTDTQYF TGTGCCATCAGTTCACTCGTTAGCACAGATACGCAGTATTTT
TRBJ1-1 - - TRBV18 CASSSDTNTEAFF TGTGCCAGCTCATCCGACACAAACACTGAAGCTTTCTTT
TRBJ2-5 TRBD1 - TRBV5-1 CASSPGGQGQETQYF TGCGCCAGCAGCCCGGGGGGACAGGGGCAAGAGACCCAGTACTTC
TRBJ2-1 - once TRBV5-4 CASSLAGGENYNEQFF TGTGCCAGCAGCTTGGCCGGCGGGGAAAACTACAATGAGCAGTTCTTC
TRBJ2-7 TRBD2 - TRBV6-5 CASSYSLSGGYEQYF TGTGCCAGCAGTTACTCGCTTAGCGGGGGCTACGAGCAGTACTTC
TRBJ1-5 - few TRBV19 CASKNSGRPQHF TGTGCCAGTAAGAACAGTGGGAGGCCCCAGCATTTT